The 9 T cell receptor beta chains reported below all come from one sample, sequenced in a study of cytomegalovirus exposure and HLA in healthy donors. The study ran its PCR with 60 Vbeta and 13 Jbeta primers. Repertoires were generated with immunoSEQ multiplex PCR, while TCRdb's copy carries only in-frame clones and drops some. This sample carries 140,000 or so clones, approximately 81% of them seen once, and the ten largest clones take 4% to 4.5%. Specimen: PBMCs. These receptors all stem from a woman in her thirties or forties in good health and CMV-seropositive.

In its sample, this clone is large (0.1 to 1%). This rearrangement joins TRBV6-4 to TRBJ2-1; the match to TRBD2 covers 8 bases. Germline CDR1 and CDR2: MRHNA and SNTAGT. This CDR3 is built from 15 residues. With V trimmed by 3 bases and J by 9 bases, 10 bases remained unmatched. CDR3 residues: CASSELESGGTEQFF. The CDR3 DNA is TGTGCCAGCAGTGAGTTAGAGAGCGGGGGCACTGAGCAGTTCTTC.

The J gene is TRBJ2-7, the V gene TRBV6-1; 10 bases match TRBD1. The CDR3 sequence is 15 residues long. Germline loops: CDR1 MNHNS, CDR2 SASEGT. With V trimmed by 6 bases and J by 4 bases, 9 bases remained unmatched. In nucleotides, the CDR3 is TGTGCCAGCAGAAGCCACGGGACAGGGGCGTACGAGCAGTACTTC. Protein sequence: CASRSHGTGAYEQYF.

The V gene is TRBV7-9, the J gene TRBJ2-1; 8 bases align to TRBD1. V gave up 5 bases and J gave up 0 bases; unmatched junction bases: 6. The germline V gene has CDR1 SEHNR and CDR2 FQNEAQ (reference sequence). This CDR3 region has 16 residues. The CDR3 sequence is CASSPRQGSSYNEQFF. DNA for the CDR3: TGTGCCAGCAGCCCGCGACAGGGGAGCTCCTACAATGAGCAGTTCTTC. The full variable domain, in which reference TRBV7-9 and TRBJ2-1 provide the parts outside the CDR3, is DTGVSQNPRHKITKRGQNVTFRCDPISEHNRLYWYRQTLGQGPEFLTYFQNEAQLEKSRLLSDRFSAERPKGSFSTLEIQRTEQGDSAMYLCASSPRQGSSYNEQFFGPGTRLTVL.

The CDR3 DNA reads as TGTGCCAGCAGCCGAGACAGCTACACCGGGGAGCTGTTTTTT. Translating gives CASSRDSYTGELFF. The chain links TRBV11-3 to TRBJ2-2; weak D call: TRBD1 (5 bases). The CDR3 extends over 14 amino acids. Germline CDR1 is SGHNT and CDR2 is YENEEA. The germline V and J ends were trimmed by 5 bases and 3 bases, with 10 bases remaining between them.

The V and J genes are TRBV29-1 and TRBJ1-1, with D hard to call. Trimming shortened V by 4 bases and J by 7 bases, and 13 bases separated the two germline ends. Germline values: CDR1 SQVTM, CDR2 ANQGSEA. The CDR3 runs to 12 residues. The CDR3: CSVGGSNIEAFF. DNA of the CDR3: TGCAGCGTTGGTGGCAGTAATATTGAAGCTTTCTTT.

The V call is TRBV4-2, the J call TRBJ2-5; 14 nucleotides agree with TRBD2. V shed 4 bases, J shed 2 bases, and the junction held 9 bases outside the gene matches. In germline, CDR1 is LGHNA, CDR2 YNFKEQ. This CDR3 is 18 amino acids long. The chain's CDR3 is CASSPRLAGGPGQETQYF. The CDR3 bases are TGTGCCAGCAGCCCACGACTAGCGGGAGGGCCTGGGCAAGAGACCCAGTACTTC.

As DNA, the CDR3 is TGCGCCAGCAGCTTGGACTCCGGTTTTGGTGAAGCTTTCTTT. Protein: CASSLDSGFGEAFF. This chain links TRBV5-1 with TRBJ1-1; D is uncertain. This CDR3 region has 14 residues. V lost 0 bases and J lost 7, with 13 bases in between. CDR1 is SGHRS and CDR2 is YFSETQ in the germline V gene. The complete variable domain, with remaining parts taken from reference TRBV5-1 and TRBJ1-1, reads KAGVTQTPRYLIKTRGQQVTLSCSPISGHRSVSWYQQTPGQGLQFLFEYFSETQRNKGNFPGRFSGRQFSNSRSEMNVSTLELGDSALYLCASSLDSGFGEAFFGQGTRLTVV.

The chain is built from TRBV4-1 and TRBJ2-1, with D possibly being TRBD1 (6 bases). V was cut by 5 bases and J by 9 bases, with 17 bases left in between. The germline CDR1 and CDR2 sequences are MGHRA and YSYEKL. The CDR3 loop spans 14 amino acids. The CDR3 sequence is CASSFPTGHAEQFF. The CDR3 nucleotides are TGCGCCAGCAGCTTCCCGACGGGACACGCTGAGCAGTTCTTC.

The rearrangement uses TRBV7-2 and TRBJ2-1, with D possibly being TRBD1 (7 bases). Trimming cost V 4 bases and J 6 bases, with 16 bases left between them. This CDR3 has 15 amino acids. Germline V gene data show CDR1 as SGHTA and CDR2 as FQGNSA. In DNA form, the CDR3 reads TGTGCCAGCAGCTACCGACAGGGAGGACGCAATGAGCAGTTCTTC. It codes for CASSYRQGGRNEQFF.